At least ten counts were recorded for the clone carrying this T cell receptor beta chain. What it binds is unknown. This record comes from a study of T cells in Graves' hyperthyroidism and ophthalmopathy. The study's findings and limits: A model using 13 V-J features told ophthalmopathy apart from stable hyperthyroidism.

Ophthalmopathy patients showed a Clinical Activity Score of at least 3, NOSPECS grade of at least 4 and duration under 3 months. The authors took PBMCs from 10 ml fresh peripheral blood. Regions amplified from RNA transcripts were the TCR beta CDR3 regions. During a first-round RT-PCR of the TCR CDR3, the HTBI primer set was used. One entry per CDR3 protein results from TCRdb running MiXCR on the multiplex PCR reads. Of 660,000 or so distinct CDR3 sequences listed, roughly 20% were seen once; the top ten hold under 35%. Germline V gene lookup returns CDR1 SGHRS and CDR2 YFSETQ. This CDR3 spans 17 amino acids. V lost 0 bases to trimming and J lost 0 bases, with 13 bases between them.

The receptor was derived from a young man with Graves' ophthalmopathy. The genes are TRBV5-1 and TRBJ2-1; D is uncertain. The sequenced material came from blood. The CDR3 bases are TGCGCCAGCAGCTTGGTGGGGTGGGCGGACTCCTACAATGAGCAGTTCTTC. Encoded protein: CASSLVGWADSYNEQFF.